This TCR beta chain is drawn from a study of T cell changes during pregnancy in multiple sclerosis. The method was immunoSEQ multiplex PCR; TCRdb's version includes in-frame clones alone and lacks a portion of them. The table has approximately 100,000 clones, 91% seen once. The sequence was obtained from a female donor with multiple sclerosis, enrolled in a pregnancy study. The starting material was peripheral blood, obtained after pregnancy.

The CDR3 DNA reads TGTGCCAGCATTAGACTAGCGGGGGGTGGAGAGACCCAGTACTTC. This sequence encodes CASIRLAGGGETQYF. The V and J genes are TRBV6-6 and TRBJ2-5, with 13 bases identical to TRBD2. The CDR3 covers 15 residues. V shed 7 bases, J shed 4 bases, and the junction held 6 bases outside the gene matches. Germline CDR1 is MNHNY and CDR2 is SVGAGI (reference sequence).